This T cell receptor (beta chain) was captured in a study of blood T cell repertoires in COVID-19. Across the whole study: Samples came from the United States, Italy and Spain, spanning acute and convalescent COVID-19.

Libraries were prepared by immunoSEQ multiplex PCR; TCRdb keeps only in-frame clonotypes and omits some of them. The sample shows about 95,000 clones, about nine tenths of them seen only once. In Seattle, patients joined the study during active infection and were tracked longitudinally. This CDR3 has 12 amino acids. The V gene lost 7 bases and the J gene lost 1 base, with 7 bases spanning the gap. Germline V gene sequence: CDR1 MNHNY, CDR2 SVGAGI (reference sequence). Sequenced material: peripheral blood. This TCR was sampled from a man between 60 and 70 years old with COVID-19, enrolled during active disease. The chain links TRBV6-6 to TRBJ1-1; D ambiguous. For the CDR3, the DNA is TGTGCCAGCATAATACAGAACACTGAAGCTTTCTTT. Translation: CASIIQNTEAFF.